This T cell receptor (beta chain) appears in the sequencing data of a study of OX40 agonist ivuxolimab in advanced cancers. Study as a whole: Patients enrolled in dose escalation were diagnosed with hepatocellular carcinoma, melanoma, renal cell or head and neck cancer.

Overall study findings and caveats: More expanded clones were seen, on average, in CD8+ T cells than in CD4+. There was clonal expansion of CD4+ and CD8+ blood T cells by week 6 at 0.1 to 3.0 mg/kg.

Remarks on this clone: Its target is not known.

This CDR3 contains 16 residues. From germline, CDR1 is MGHRA and CDR2 YSYEKL. Repertoires were generated with immunoSEQ multiplex PCR, while TCRdb's copy carries only in-frame clones and drops some. The sample gives about 62,000 clones, approximately 79% of which show up once; 11% is in the top ten. The chain couples TRBV4-1 to TRBJ2-5, with 10 bases lining up with TRBD1. TRBJ2-7 matches the DNA end more closely, so the J call is doubtful. The TCR originated in an adult with an advanced solid tumor such as melanoma, head and neck, liver or kidney cancer. The sequencing here drew on CD4+ or CD8+ T cells sorted from blood, taken in a trial of the OX40 agonist ivuxolimab. The CDR3 region is CASSQSGQGGPYEQYF. In DNA, the CDR3 is TGCGCCAGCAGCCAGTCTGGACAGGGGGGCCCCTACGAGCAGTACTTC.